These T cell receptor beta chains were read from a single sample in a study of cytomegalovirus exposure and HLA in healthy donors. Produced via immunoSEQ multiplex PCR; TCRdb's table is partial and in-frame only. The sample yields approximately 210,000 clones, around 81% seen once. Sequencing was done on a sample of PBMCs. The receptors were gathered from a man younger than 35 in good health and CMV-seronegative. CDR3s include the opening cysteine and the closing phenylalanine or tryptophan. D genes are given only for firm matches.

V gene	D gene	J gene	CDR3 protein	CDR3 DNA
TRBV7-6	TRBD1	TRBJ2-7	CASSGTGRYEQYF	TGTGCCAGCAGTGGGACAGGTCGCTACGAGCAGTACTTC
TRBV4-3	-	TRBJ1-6	CASSYGGRNSPLHF	TGCGCCAGCAGCTACGGGGGACGTAATTCACCCCTCCACTTT
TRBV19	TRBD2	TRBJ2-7	CASSQGTSGTGEQYF	TGTGCCAGTAGTCAGGGGACTAGCGGGACGGGCGAGCAGTACTTC
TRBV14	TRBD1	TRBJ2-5	CASSRDRGWETQYF	TGTGCCAGCAGTCGGGACAGGGGCTGGGAGACCCAGTACTTC
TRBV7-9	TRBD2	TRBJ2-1	CASSVGRAGGLFF	TGTGCCAGCAGCGTCGGGAGGGCGGGCGGCTTGTTCTTC
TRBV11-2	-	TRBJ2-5	CASSPMMRERTQYF	TGTGCCAGCAGCCCCATGATGCGGGAAAGGACCCAGTACTTC
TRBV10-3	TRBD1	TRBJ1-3	CAISPGQGYGNTIYF	TGTGCCATCAGTCCGGGACAGGGTTACGGAAACACCATATATTTT
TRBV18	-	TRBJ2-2	CASSLLPGGPTGELFF	TGTGCCAGCTCACTACTACCTGGGGGCCCCACCGGGGAGCTGTTTTTT
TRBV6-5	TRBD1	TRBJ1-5	CASKKGANQPQHF	TGTGCCAGCAAGAAGGGGGCAAATCAGCCCCAGCATTTT
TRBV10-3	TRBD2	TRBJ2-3	CAISEGGGSTDTQYF	TGTGCCATCAGTGAGGGCGGGGGATCAACAGATACGCAGTATTTT